The 10 T cell receptor beta chains below were found in one sample sequenced in a study of T-cell reconstitution after alpha-beta-depleted transplantation in children (dated by TCRdb to 2016 to 2017). Library creation used PCR. The instrument given in TCRdb is Illumina HiSeq 2500. Molecular barcoding was employed in the preparation of TCR libraries, with unique molecular identifiers being used to normalize TCRbeta repertoire quantification. Starting from the raw public reads, TCRdb applied fastp trimming at Q25, assembled clones with MiXCR and retained in-frame beta chains. Every entry covers one CDR3 protein and lists the most common genes and DNA from its rows. The sample yields more than 400,000 distinct CDR3 sequences; roughly 11% were counted once. Of the sample, 14% falls within the top ten clones. Interpreted using the paper, the treatment or condition label stands for: allogeneic hematopoietic cell transplantation with graft depleted of TCRalphabeta T cells and CD19 B cells.

Sequencing was performed on PBMCs, mostly from graft donor cells, taken 180 days after TCRalphabeta/CD19-depleted stem cell transplant. The receptors shown here come from a female patient between 2 and 10 years old who had a stem cell transplant for aplastic anemia, so the T cells may come from the graft donor.

This clonotype appeared many times. This chain's CDR3 is CSVEGAGSSYNEQFF. The CDR3 DNA follows: TGCAGCGTTGAAGGAGCGGGGAGCTCCTACAATGAGCAGTTCTTC. The V and J genes are TRBV29-1 and TRBJ2-1, with 7 bases matching TRBD2. The ends lost 1 base at V and 0 bases at J; junction bases unmatched: 3. The CDR3 runs 15 residues. Germline V gives CDR1 SQVTM, CDR2 ANQGSEA.

The chain combines TRBV4-2 with TRBJ1-2; 9 nucleotides agree with TRBD1. The germline V gene encodes CDR1 LGHNA and CDR2 YNFKEQ. The CDR3 loop spans 16 amino acids. The V segment lost 5 bases and the J segment 5 bases; nucleotides outside the gene matches: 12. CDR3: CASSYTQDRGLYGYTF. CDR3 coding DNA: TGTGCCAGCAGCTACACTCAGGACAGGGGTCTTTATGGCTACACCTTC.

This chain connects TRBV28 to TRBJ1-2; D gene unclear. The germline gives CDR1 MDHEN, CDR2 SYDVKM. V was trimmed by 3 bases and J by 4 bases, leaving 18 bases between them. This CDR3 is 16 amino acids long. This CDR3 reads CASSLWAGILAYGYTF. The CDR3 coding sequence is TGTGCCAGCAGTTTGTGGGCGGGCATTCTTGCCTATGGCTACACCTTC.

At least ten counts were recorded for this clonotype. The CDR3 DNA is TGTGCCAGCAGCTTAGGGCTACAGGCCCAAGAGACCCAGTACTTC. This translates into CASSLGLQAQETQYF. This chain joins TRBV7-6 and TRBJ2-5; TRBD1 is a possible D gene (5 bases). The V and J ends lost 1 base and 1 base respectively, with 10 bases between them. CDR3 length: 15 residues. Germline loops: CDR1 SGHVS, CDR2 FNYEAQ.

This clonotype was recorded many times. The chain employs TRBV20-1 and TRBJ2-7, with D unresolved. There are 13 residues in the CDR3. CDR1 DFQATT and CDR2 SNEGSKA come from the germline V gene (reference sequence). V gave up 6 bases and J gave up 4 bases, with 16 bases separating them. CDR3 residues: CSAASVDLYEQYF. Written as DNA, the CDR3 is TGCAGTGCGGCATCTGTAGATCTGTACGAGCAGTACTTC.

This clonotype was recorded a few times. The genes are TRBV6-1 and TRBJ2-1; no firm D call. V lost 6 bases and J 9 bases, leaving 12 bases between the germline ends. Germline values: CDR1 MNHNS, CDR2 SASEGT. This CDR3 contains 12 residues. The CDR3 loop reads CASSFGLGEQFF. The CDR3 nucleotides read TGTGCCAGCAGCTTTGGTCTGGGTGAGCAGTTCTTC.

This clonotype was detected only a few times. The chain carries TRBV7-2 and TRBJ1-4; 8 bases align to TRBD1. Germline trimming cut 6 bases from V and 12 bases from J; bases unmatched to any gene: 12. Germline CDR1 SGHTA, CDR2 FQGNSA. The CDR3 totals 14 residues. CDR3 loop: CASSKMTGVGELFF. Here the CDR3 DNA reads TGTGCCAGCAGTAAAATGACAGGGGTAGGAGAACTGTTTTTT.

This clonotype was counted a few times. V is TRBV12-3 or TRBV12-4 and J is TRBJ1-3; no clear D gene. This CDR3 has 13 amino acids. V was cut by 7 bases and J by 5 bases, with 12 bases left in between. The CDR3 DNA sequence: TGTGCCAGCACCCCACAGTCCCGAAACACCATATATTTT. Its protein product is CASTPQSRNTIYF.

This clonotype came up a few times. The V call is TRBV20-1, the J call TRBJ1-6; tentatively, D is TRBD1 (5 bases). The CDR3 extends over 16 amino acids. V was clipped by 0 bases and J by 10 bases, with 19 bases between them. Germline V CDR1 and CDR2: DFQATT, SNEGSKA (reference sequence). DNA of the CDR3: TGCAGTGCTAGAGACCCAACCGGGACCAGTCACTCACCCCTCCACTTT. Translating it yields CSARDPTGTSHSPLHF.

The V and J genes are TRBV9 and TRBJ1-2, with D uncertain. Germline CDR1 reads SGDLS; CDR2 reads YYNGEE. The V gene lost 0 bases and the J gene lost 3 bases, with 9 bases spanning the gap. There are 14 residues in the CDR3. CDR3 DNA sequence: TGTGCCAGCAGCGTAGGAGCAGGTGACTATGGCTACACCTTC. Its translation is CASSVGAGDYGYTF.